These 15 T cell receptor beta chains share one sample of origin, sequenced in a study of cytomegalovirus exposure and HLA in healthy donors. A multiplex PCR was run with 60 Vbeta primers and 13 Jbeta primers. TCRdb keeps only in-frame clones here, not all; method: immunoSEQ multiplex PCR. This sample's table reports some 39,000 clones. The sequencing sample was made of PBMCs. The receptors stem from a male donor in good health and CMV-seronegative.

CDR3 protein: CSVDAGALTDTQYF. The CDR3 bases are TGCAGCGTTGATGCGGGGGCGCTGACAGATACGCAGTATTTT. This chain links TRBV29-1 with TRBJ2-3; tentative D call: TRBD2 (7 bases). Germline V gene sequence: CDR1 SQVTM, CDR2 ANQGSEA. This CDR3 region has 14 residues. Trimming removed 3 bases at V and 3 bases at J, with 13 bases between.

This sequence joins TRBV6-6 and TRBJ1-5; perhaps TRBD1 as D (6 bases). Germline-derived CDR1 and CDR2 are MNHNY and SVGAGI (reference sequence). This CDR3 has 14 amino acids. V was shortened by 7 bases and J by 4 bases, with 14 bases between the two germline ends. In DNA, the CDR3 is TGTGCCAGCACCCCCAAAACAGGGAATCAGCCCCAGCATTTT. Amino acid sequence: CASTPKTGNQPQHF.

The chain uses TRBV4-1 and TRBJ2-3, with D unclear. The CDR3 sequence is 13 residues long. Trimming took off 1 base at V and 4 bases at J, with 6 bases between the two ends. From germline, CDR1 is MGHRA and CDR2 YSYEKL. CDR3 protein: CASSQVPADTQYF. CDR3 in DNA: TGCGCCAGCAGCCAAGTTCCGGCAGATACGCAGTATTTT.

The genes are TRBV2 and TRBJ1-4; weak D call: TRBD1 (6 bases). This CDR3 contains 14 residues. V was shortened by 6 bases and J by 0 bases, with 8 bases between the two germline ends. The germline V gene encodes CDR1 SNHLY and CDR2 FYNNEI. The CDR3 reads CASRRTATNEKLFF. DNA of the CDR3: TGTGCCAGCAGACGGACAGCAACTAATGAAAAACTGTTTTTT.

This rearrangement joins TRBV5-1 to TRBJ2-2, with D unclear. CDR3 length equals 11 residues. Trimming removed 4 bases at V and 7 bases at J, with 5 bases between. Germline loops: CDR1 SGHRS, CDR2 YFSETQ. The CDR3 reads CASSRVGELFF. CDR3 in DNA: TGCGCCAGCAGCCGAGTCGGGGAGCTGTTTTTT.

V usage is TRBV5-1 and J usage is TRBJ1-1, with TRBD1 identical over 9 bases. The CDR3 spans 13 residues. V was clipped by 5 bases and J by 2 bases; unmatched bases: 1. Germline V lookup: CDR1 SGHRS, CDR2 YFSETQ. The DNA for the CDR3 is TGCGCCAGCAGGGGACAGGGAAACACTGAAGCTTTCTTT. Protein sequence: CASRGQGNTEAFF.

As for this clone: One junction end does not reproduce the germline sequence, and a read error may be involved. The sample carries other DNA sequences with the same CDR3. The genes are TRBV6-5 and TRBJ1-1; D is unresolved. There are 14 residues in the CDR3. Germline values: CDR1 MNHEY, CDR2 SVGAGI. The CDR3 loop is CASSPPRRRTEAFF. The DNA for the CDR3 is TGTGCCAGCAGTCCTCCCCGGAGACGCACTGAGGCTTTCTTT.

The chain couples TRBV4-1 to TRBJ1-1, with D unresolved. V lost 2 bases, J lost 0 bases, and 10 bases lay in between. Germline values: CDR1 MGHRA, CDR2 YSYEKL. The CDR3 sequence is 15 residues long. The CDR3 DNA is TGCGCCAGCAGCCAAATGGCAGGAATGAACACTGAAGCTTTCTTT. Its protein is CASSQMAGMNTEAFF.

The chain recombines TRBV25-1 with TRBJ1-3; a weak D match, TRBD1 (6 bases). V gave up 6 bases and J gave up 0 bases, with 12 bases separating them. Germline V lookup: CDR1 MGHDK, CDR2 SYGVNS. The CDR3 loop spans 15 amino acids. The CDR3, as DNA: TGTGCCAGCAGCAGAGCACAGGGCTCTGGAAACACCATATATTTT. Protein: CASSRAQGSGNTIYF. Using reference TRBV25-1 and TRBJ1-3 for the parts outside the CDR3, the full variable domain is EADIYQTPRYLVIGTGKKITLECSQTMGHDKMYWYQQDPGMELHLIHYSYGVNSTEKGDLSSESTVSRIRTEHFPLTLESARPSHTSQYLCASSRAQGSGNTIYFGEGSWLTVV.

The rearrangement uses TRBV15 and TRBJ2-5, with D possibly matching TRBD2 (5 bases). CDR3 length equals 13 residues. V was trimmed by 6 bases and J by 4 bases, leaving 12 bases between them. The germline gives CDR1 LNHNV, CDR2 YYDKDF (reference sequence). CDR3 sequence reads: CATRIIGRETQYF. The DNA of the CDR3 is TGTGCCACCAGAATCATAGGGAGAGAGACCCAGTACTTC.

This sequence joins TRBV19 and TRBJ2-3; D may be TRBD1 (5 bases). Germline CDR1 reads LNHDA; CDR2 reads SQIVND (reference sequence). V lost 10 bases and J 0 bases, leaving 8 bases between the germline ends. There are 12 residues in the CDR3. For the CDR3, the DNA is TGTGCCACCAGGGCTAGCACAGATACGCAGTATTTT. As protein: CATRASTDTQYF.

CDR3 amino acids: CASRGQGKNYGYTF. In DNA, the CDR3 is TGTGCCAGTAGGGGACAGGGGAAGAACTATGGCTACACCTTC. The chain combines TRBV19 with TRBJ1-2; 10 nucleotides match TRBD1. J was trimmed by 2 bases and V by 6 bases; bases with no gene match: 3. Germline V lookup: CDR1 LNHDA, CDR2 SQIVND (reference sequence). The CDR3 has 14 amino acids.

This CDR3 is CASSVDRGAYEQYF. CDR3 in DNA: TGTGCCAGCTCAGTGGACAGGGGAGCCTACGAGCAGTACTTC. This chain uses TRBV18 with TRBJ2-7; 9 positions match TRBD1. The CDR3 totals 14 residues. The V gene's germline CDR1 is KGHSH and CDR2 LQKENI. The junction had 4 bases not matched to a gene; V was cut back by 5 bases and J by 2 bases.

As for this clone: Within the sample, other DNA sequences also encode this same CDR3. The chain is built from TRBV7-9 and TRBJ1-3; D unresolved. V shed 5 bases and J shed 1 base, with 12 bases lying between them. This CDR3 spans 15 amino acids. Germline V gene lookup returns CDR1 SEHNR and CDR2 FQNEAQ (reference sequence). Here the CDR3 DNA reads TGTGCCAGCAGCCCAACCCTAGCTTCTGGAAACACCATATATTTT. This gives the protein CASSPTLASGNTIYF.

The chain links TRBV6-1 to TRBJ1-2; 8 positions match TRBD1. The germline V gene has CDR1 MNHNS and CDR2 SASEGT. The V and J ends lost 5 bases and 0 bases, in that order; junction bases with no gene match: 5. The CDR3 consists of 15 residues. The CDR3 DNA sequence: TGTGCCAGCAGTTCCCCGGACAGGGCTAACTATGGCTACACCTTC. Protein: CASSSPDRANYGYTF.